One and the same sample provided the 6 T cell receptor beta chains below, sequenced in a study of type 1 regulatory T cells. MiXCR was run by TCRdb on the reads, yielding one entry per CDR3 protein. This sample carries about 97,000 distinct CDR3 sequences, 25% to 40% of them seen once, and the ten largest clones take 2.2%. Sequenced: CD4+ T cells, either the whole sample or a sorted fraction (not recorded which). The receptors were gathered from a human donor in good health.

Of note for this clonotype: Since the CDR3 does not end with the conserved phenylalanine or tryptophan, this likely comes from a read error. This chain links TRBV7-2 with TRBJ2-1; 10 nucleotides line up with TRBD2. The CDR3 length is 16 residues. Trimming cost V 7 bases and J 6 bases; bases outside gene matches: 12. Looked up from germline, CDR1 is SGHTA and CDR2 is FQGNSA. Written as DNA, the CDR3 is TGTGCCAGCATCCAACGGCTAGCGGGAGTCCTCAATGAGCAGTTCCTC. This codes for CASIQRLAGVLNEQFL.

The J gene is TRBJ2-3, the V gene TRBV11-2; D is uncertain. CDR1 and CDR2 from the germline V gene are SGHAT and FQNNGV. V was cut by 5 bases and J by 0 bases, with 12 bases left in between. There are 15 residues in the CDR3. The CDR3 here is CASSTRSWSTDTQYF. The CDR3 DNA follows: TGTGCCAGCAGCACCCGATCCTGGAGCACAGATACGCAGTATTTT.

As to this clonotype: One end of the junction fails to match germline, which may point to a read error. The gene calls are TRBV20-1 and TRBJ1-1; D might be TRBD1 (6 bases). Germline CDR1 reads DFQATT; CDR2 reads SNEGSKA (reference sequence). The CDR3 length is 15 residues. The CDR3 DNA is TGCAGTGCTGGAGACCGGGACATTACGAACACTGAAGCTTTCTTT. Its protein product is CSAGDRDITNTEAFF.

This clonotype was found a few times. The chain recombines TRBV5-1 with TRBJ2-5; possible D gene TRBD1, 6 bases. Germline values: CDR1 SGHRS, CDR2 YFSETQ. The CDR3 extends over 15 amino acids. V lost 0 bases to trimming and J lost 2 bases, with 11 bases between them. The CDR3 is CASSLAFGQQETQYF. In DNA form, the CDR3 reads TGCGCCAGCAGCTTGGCCTTCGGACAGCAAGAGACCCAGTACTTC.

This clonotype was counted ten times or more. V usage is TRBV15 and J usage is TRBJ1-1; 7 nucleotides match TRBD1. V shed 0 bases and J 9 bases; nucleotides not matched to a gene: 4. Germline-derived CDR1 and CDR2 are LNHNV and YYDKDF (reference sequence). CDR3 length: 13 residues. The DNA for the CDR3 is TGTGCCACCAGCAGAGATTGGGGACAGAAAGCTTTCTTT. This codes for CATSRDWGQKAFF.

The chain has TRBV12-3 or TRBV12-4 and TRBJ2-2; the D call may be TRBD1 or TRBD2 (5 bases each). Trimming shortened V by 3 bases and J by 7 bases, and 12 bases separated the two germline ends. The length of the CDR3 is 14 residues. The CDR3 coding sequence is TGTGCCAGCAGTTTGTTCGTGGGGGACGGGGAGCTGTTTTTT. Amino acids: CASSLFVGDGELFF.